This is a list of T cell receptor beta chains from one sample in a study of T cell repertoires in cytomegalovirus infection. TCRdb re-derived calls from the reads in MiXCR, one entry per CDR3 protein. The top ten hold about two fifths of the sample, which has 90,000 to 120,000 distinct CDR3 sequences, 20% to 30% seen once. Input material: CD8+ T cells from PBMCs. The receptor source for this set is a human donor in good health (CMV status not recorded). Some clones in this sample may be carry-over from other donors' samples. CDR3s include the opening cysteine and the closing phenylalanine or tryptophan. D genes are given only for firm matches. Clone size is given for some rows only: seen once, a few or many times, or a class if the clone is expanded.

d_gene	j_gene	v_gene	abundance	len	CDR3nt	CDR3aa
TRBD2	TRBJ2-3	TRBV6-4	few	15	TGTGCCAGCAGTGACTCCGCGGGGGGGCCTGATACGCAGTATTTT	CASSDSAGGPDTQYF
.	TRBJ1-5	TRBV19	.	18	TGTGCCAGTAGTATAGCCGAGGGGGGGGTGAGAAGCAATCAGCCCCAGCATTTT	CASSIAEGGVRSNQPQHF
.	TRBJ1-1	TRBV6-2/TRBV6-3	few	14	TGTGCCAGCAGACCAGACGGGGGGGGAACTGAAGCTTTCTTT	CASRPDGGGTEAFF
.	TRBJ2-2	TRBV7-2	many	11	TGTGCCAAGCTCGACACCGGGGAGCTGTTTTTT	CAKLDTGELFF
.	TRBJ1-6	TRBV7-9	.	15	TGTGCCAGCAGCACGGGCCGTTCGCGGAATTCACCCCTCCACTTT	CASSTGRSRNSPLHF
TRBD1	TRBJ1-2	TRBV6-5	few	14	TGTGCCAGCAGTTACGCAGGGGGCGGGTATGGCTACACCTTC	CASSYAGGGYGYTF
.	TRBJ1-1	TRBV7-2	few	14	TGTGCCAGCAGCTTAGGGCGCCGAAACACTGAAGCTTTCTTT	CASSLGRRNTEAFF
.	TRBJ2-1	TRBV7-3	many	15	TGTGCCAGCAGCTCTACACTGGCACCTAACAATGAGCAGTTCTTC	CASSSTLAPNNEQFF
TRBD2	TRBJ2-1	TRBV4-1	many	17	TGCGCCAGCAGCCAAGACCTTGGTAGCGGGACTTACAATGAGCAGTTCTTC	CASSQDLGSGTYNEQFF
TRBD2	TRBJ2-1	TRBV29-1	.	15	TGCAGCGTCCCAGGGCTAGCGGGGACCTACAATGAGCAGTTCTTC	CSVPGLAGTYNEQFF
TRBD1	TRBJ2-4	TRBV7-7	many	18	TGTGCTAGCAGCACCGGACAGGGGGCCACGCTAGCCAAAAACATTCAGTACTTC	CASSTGQGATLAKNIQYF
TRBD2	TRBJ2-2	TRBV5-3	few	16	TGTGCCAGCAGCTTGGACCTAGCGGGGAACACCGGGGAGCTGTTTTTT	CASSLDLAGNTGELFF
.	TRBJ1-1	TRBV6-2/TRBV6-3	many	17	TGTGCCAGCAGTCCAGGAGGCAATACGAAGGTCAGCACTGAAGCTTTCTTT	CASSPGGNTKVSTEAFF
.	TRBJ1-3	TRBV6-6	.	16	TGTGCCAGCAGTTTTACAGCCCAAGGGGGGACGAGCACCATATATTTT	CASSFTAQGGTSTIYF
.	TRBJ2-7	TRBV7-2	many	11	TGTGCCAGCAGCCCAAGGGACGAGCAGTACTTC	CASSPRDEQYF
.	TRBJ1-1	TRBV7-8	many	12	TGTGCCAGCAGCCGAGGGGGGACTGAAGCTTTCTTT	CASSRGGTEAFF
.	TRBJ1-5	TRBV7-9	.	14	TGTGCCAGCAGCTTAGAGGGGAGCAATCAGCCCCAGCATTTT	CASSLEGSNQPQHF
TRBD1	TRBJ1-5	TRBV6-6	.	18	TGTGCCAGCATTTACCCTCCGACAGGGCGGGGTAGCAATCAGCCCCAGCATTTT	CASIYPPTGRGSNQPQHF
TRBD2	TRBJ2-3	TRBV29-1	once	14	TGCAGCGCGACTAGCGGGGGGGCGCCAGATACGCAGTATTTT	CSATSGGAPDTQYF
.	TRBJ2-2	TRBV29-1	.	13	TGCAGCGTTGAAGTGGCCCTAACCGGGGAGCTGTTTTTT	CSVEVALTGELFF
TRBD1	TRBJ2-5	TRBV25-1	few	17	TGTGCCAGCAGTATCCTGCTTACCGACAGGGTTGGAGAGACCCAGTACTTC	CASSILLTDRVGETQYF
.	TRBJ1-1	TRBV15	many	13	TGTGCCACCAGCAGAGATCGGGGGTGGGAAGCTTTCTTT	CATSRDRGWEAFF
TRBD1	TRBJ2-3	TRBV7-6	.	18	TGTGCCAGCAGCACAACAGGGGCCCATCACCCCCGCACAGATACGCAGTATTTT	CASSTTGAHHPRTDTQYF
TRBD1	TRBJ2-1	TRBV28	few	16	TGTGCCAGCAGTTTGTCCGGGACAGTTCCCTACAATGAGCAGTTCTTC	CASSLSGTVPYNEQFF
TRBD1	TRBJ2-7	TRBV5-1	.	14	TGCGCCAGCAGCCCCGGGACAGGGTACTACGAGCAGTACTTC	CASSPGTGYYEQYF
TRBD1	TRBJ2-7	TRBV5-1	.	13	TGCGCCAGCAGCCTTATACAGGGGGACGAGCAGTACTTC	CASSLIQGDEQYF
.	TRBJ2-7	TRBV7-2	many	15	TGTGCCTCTCGGCGGGGCATCCACTTCTCCTACGAGCAGTACTTC	CASRRGIHFSYEQYF
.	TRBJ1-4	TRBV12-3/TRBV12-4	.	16	TGTGCCAGCAGACCGACAGGCGGTGCAACTAATGAAAAACTGTTTTTT	CASRPTGGATNEKLFF
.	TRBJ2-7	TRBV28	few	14	TGTGCCAGCACCACCAGGCGTCCGGGGGACGAGCAGTACTTC	CASTTRRPGDEQYF
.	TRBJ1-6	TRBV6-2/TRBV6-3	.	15	TGTGCCAGCAGCCACCTGCGGCGGGGGCGTTCACCCCTCCACTTT	CASSHLRRGRSPLHF
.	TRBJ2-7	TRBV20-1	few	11	TGCAGTGCTCCCCCCGAGGGAGAGCAGTACTTC	CSAPPEGEQYF
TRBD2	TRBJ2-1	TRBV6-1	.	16	TGTGCCAGCAGTCTCCGACTAGCGGGGGGGCTAGATGAGCAGTTCTTC	CASSLRLAGGLDEQFF
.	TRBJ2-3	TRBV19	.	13	TGTGCCAGTAGCGGGAGAGATAGAGATACGCAGTGTTTT	CASSGRDRDTQCF
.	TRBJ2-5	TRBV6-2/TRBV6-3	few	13	TGTGCCAGCAGTTTACGGCGGGCGGAGACCCAGTACTTC	CASSLRRAETQYF
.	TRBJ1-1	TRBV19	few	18	TGTGCCAGTAGTATGTCGGCACCCTCCCCACCTGAGAACACTGAAGCTTTCTTT	CASSMSAPSPPENTEAFF
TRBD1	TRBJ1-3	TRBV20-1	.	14	TGCAGTGCCTTTGACAGGGGTAGTGGAAACACCATATATTTT	CSAFDRGSGNTIYF
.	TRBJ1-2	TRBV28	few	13	TGTGCCAGCAGTTTCAGGACAAACTATGGCTACACCTTC	CASSFRTNYGYTF
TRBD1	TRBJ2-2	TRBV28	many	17	TGTGCCAGCAGCTCATACACAGGGGTTGGTGCCACCGGGGAGCTGTTTTTT	CASSSYTGVGATGELFF
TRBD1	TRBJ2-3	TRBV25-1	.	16	TGTGCCAGCAGTTTCCCGGGACAGGCTAACACAGATACGCAGTATTTT	CASSFPGQANTDTQYF